This TCR beta chain is from a study of memory CD4+ T cells and cytomegalovirus serostatus. At the level of the study: Healthy Belgian adult donors included about nine CMV-positive and approximately 25 CMV-negative people.

This clone was seen only a few times. The sort gate was single viable CD3+CD4+CD8-CD45RO+ cells for memory CD4+ T cells. The assay was immunoSEQ multiplex PCR, and TCRdb's table has in-frame clones only and misses some. This table has some 53,000 clones, around 80% appearing once. CDR3 length: 14 amino acids. Germline V gene data show CDR1 as SNHLY and CDR2 as FYNNEI. The V end was cut by 6 bases, the J end by 2 bases, with 13 bases between. The gene calls are TRBV2 and TRBJ1-1; TRBD1 might be the D (6 bases). The clonotype comes from an adult in good health and CMV-seronegative. Sequenced material: memory CD4+ T cells from blood. CDR3 protein: CASSPTGYNTEAFF. CDR3 nucleotides: TGTGCCAGCAGCCCGACAGGATACAACACTGAAGCTTTCTTT.